Following are 13 T cell receptor beta chains from one sample sequenced in a study of beta chain features in type 1 diabetes. Overall study results and limits: For Type 1 diabetes patients, all four CD4+ subsets carried TCRB CDR3s that were moderately but significantly shorter.

These receptors' antigens are unknown. Every bit of the isolated RNA underwent reverse transcription, so sequencing read expressed TCRB transcripts. This table comes from immunoSEQ multiplex PCR, and its TCRdb copy is limited to in-frame clones, with some not included. The sample yields 600,000 to 700,000 clones, around 15% seen once. Input material: naive CD4+ T cells from blood. The receptor set was obtained from a man younger than 30 with type 1 diabetes.

CDR3 nucleotide sequence: TGTGCCAGCAGCGGATCAGGACACTCTAGCTCCTACGAGCAGTACTTC. Its translation is CASSGSGHSSSYEQYF. The chain has TRBV9 and TRBJ2-7; a weak D match, TRBD1 (5 bases). Germline V gives CDR1 SGDLS, CDR2 YYNGEE. Trimming removed 3 bases at V and 0 bases at J, with 16 bases between. This CDR3 comprises 16 residues.

This sequence joins TRBV11-2 and TRBJ2-4; D perhaps matches TRBD2 (5 bases). The CDR3 sequence is 12 residues long. The V gene's germline CDR1 is SGHAT and CDR2 FQNNGV. V lost 5 bases and J 9 bases, leaving 11 bases between the germline ends. Here the CDR3 reads CASSTAGGIQYF. The CDR3 DNA sequence: TGTGCCAGCAGCACCGCGGGCGGCATTCAGTACTTC.

The chain uses TRBV30 and TRBJ2-2; tentative D call: TRBD2 (6 bases). Trimming shortened V by 5 bases and J by 3 bases, and 13 bases separated the two germline ends. CDR1 and CDR2 from the germline V gene are GTSNPN and SVGIG (reference sequence). This CDR3 region has 14 residues. The CDR3 loop reads CAWGGVVHTGELFF. CDR3 DNA: TGTGCCTGGGGAGGGGTGGTACACACCGGGGAGCTGTTTTTT.

The genes are TRBV4-1 and TRBJ2-3; a possible D gene is TRBD2 (6 bases). CDR1 and CDR2 from the germline V gene are MGHRA and YSYEKL. This CDR3 comprises 15 residues. With 4 bases removed from V and 6 bases from J, the gap between germline ends came to 17 bases. The CDR3 loop reads CASSRSGVSGDTQYF. The CDR3 DNA reads TGCGCCAGCAGCCGAAGTGGGGTCAGCGGGGATACGCAGTATTTT.

The rearrangement links TRBV29-1 to TRBJ1-2; unclear D gene. Germline CDR1 SQVTM, CDR2 ANQGSEA. The CDR3 is made up of 11 amino acids. V dropped 7 bases and J dropped 8 bases, with 14 bases sitting between them. CDR3 loop: CSAPGRAGYTF. CDR3 DNA sequence: TGCAGCGCCCCGGGCAGAGCCGGCTACACCTTC.

This clone was observed a handful of times. This chain connects TRBV30 to TRBJ1-2; TRBD1 matches 9 bases. V gave up 2 bases and J gave up 4 bases; unmatched junction bases: 8. This CDR3 is 15 amino acids long. The germline gives CDR1 GTSNPN, CDR2 SVGIG (reference sequence). In DNA, the CDR3 is TGTGCCTGGAGTCGTCCCGGGACAGGGATCTATGGCTACACCTTC. Protein sequence: CAWSRPGTGIYGYTF.

The chain links TRBV30 to TRBJ1-3, with 7 bases fitting TRBD1. The V gene end was trimmed by 5 bases and the J gene end by 1 base; junction bases not matched to a gene: 2. The length of the CDR3 is 13 residues. Germline loops: CDR1 GTSNPN, CDR2 SVGIG (reference sequence). CDR3: CAWETGSGNTIYF. As DNA, the CDR3 is TGTGCCTGGGAGACAGGGTCTGGAAACACCATATATTTT. Variable domain in full (rest from reference TRBV30 and TRBJ1-3): SQTIHQWPATLVQPVGSPLSLECTVEGTSNPNLYWYRQAAGRGLQLLFYSVGIGQISSEVPQNLSASRPQDRQFILSSKKLLLSDSGFYLCAWETGSGNTIYFGEGSWLTVV.

The V gene is TRBV28, the J gene TRBJ2-3, with D perhaps TRBD2 (5 bases). The CDR3 extends over 14 amino acids. Trimming took 3 bases from V and 2 from J, leaving 9 bases between them. The germline V gene encodes CDR1 MDHEN and CDR2 SYDVKM. CDR3 residues: CASSFPGNTDTQYF. The CDR3 coding sequence is TGTGCCAGCAGTTTCCCGGGAAACACAGATACGCAGTATTTT.

The table lists this clone with a few counts. V usage is TRBV5-1 and J usage is TRBJ2-2, with 9 bases matching TRBD1. V shed 2 bases, J shed 2 bases, and the junction held 7 bases outside the gene matches. CDR3 length: 17 residues. Per the germline V gene, CDR1 is SGHRS and CDR2 is YFSETQ. CDR3 protein: CASSLGPGQGNTGELFF. The CDR3 region has the DNA TGCGCCAGCAGCTTAGGACCGGGACAGGGTAACACCGGGGAGCTGTTTTTT.

V and J are TRBV5-1 and TRBJ1-1; D is unresolved. CDR1 SGHRS and CDR2 YFSETQ come from the germline V gene. The CDR3 runs 14 residues. Deletions cut 0 bases from V and 1 base from J, with 7 bases between. CDR3 region: CASSLDPGNTEAFF. Here the CDR3 DNA reads TGCGCCAGCAGCTTGGATCCGGGGAACACTGAAGCTTTCTTT.

V and J are TRBV27 and TRBJ2-7; D may be TRBD1 (6 bases). The CDR3 extends over 16 amino acids. The germline V gene encodes CDR1 MNHEY and CDR2 SMNVEV (reference sequence). Trimming shortened V by 4 bases and J by 2 bases, and 18 bases separated the two germline ends. The CDR3 coding sequence is TGTGCCAGCAGTTCCCTGAACAGGGAAAGCCCCTACGAGCAGTACTTC. This translates into CASSSLNRESPYEQYF.

This clone was seen more than once but under ten times. V usage is TRBV28 and J usage is TRBJ2-1; 7 nucleotides match TRBD1. The ends lost 3 bases at V and 3 bases at J; junction bases unmatched: 14. In germline, CDR1 is MDHEN, CDR2 SYDVKM. CDR3 length: 18 residues. CDR3 loop: CASSFPSRDRPIYNEQFF. CDR3 in DNA: TGTGCCAGCAGTTTCCCCAGCCGGGACAGACCAATCTACAATGAGCAGTTCTTC.

This sequence joins TRBV6-6 and TRBJ1-5, with D maybe TRBD1 (5 bases). V dropped 2 bases and J dropped 5 bases, with 10 bases sitting between them. Germline V gene lookup returns CDR1 MNHNY and CDR2 SVGAGI (reference sequence). CDR3 length: 14 residues. The CDR3 region is CASSYLGGDQPQHF. CDR3 nucleotide sequence: TGTGCCAGCAGTTACCTGGGGGGGGATCAGCCCCAGCATTTT.